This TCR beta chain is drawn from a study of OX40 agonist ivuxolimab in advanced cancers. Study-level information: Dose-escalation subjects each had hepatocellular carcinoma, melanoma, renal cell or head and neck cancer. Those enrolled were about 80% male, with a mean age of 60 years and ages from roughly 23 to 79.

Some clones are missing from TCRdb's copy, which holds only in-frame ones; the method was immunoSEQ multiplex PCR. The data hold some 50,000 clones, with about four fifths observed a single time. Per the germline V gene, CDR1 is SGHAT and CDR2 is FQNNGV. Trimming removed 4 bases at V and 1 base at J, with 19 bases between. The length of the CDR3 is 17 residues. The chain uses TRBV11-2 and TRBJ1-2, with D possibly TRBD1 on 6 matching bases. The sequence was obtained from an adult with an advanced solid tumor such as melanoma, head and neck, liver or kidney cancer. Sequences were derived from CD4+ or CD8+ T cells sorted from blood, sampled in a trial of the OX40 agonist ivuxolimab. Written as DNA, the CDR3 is TGTGCCAGCAGCTCACTAAAGAGAGGAGGGGGTAACTATGGCTACACCTTC. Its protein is CASSSLKRGGGNYGYTF.